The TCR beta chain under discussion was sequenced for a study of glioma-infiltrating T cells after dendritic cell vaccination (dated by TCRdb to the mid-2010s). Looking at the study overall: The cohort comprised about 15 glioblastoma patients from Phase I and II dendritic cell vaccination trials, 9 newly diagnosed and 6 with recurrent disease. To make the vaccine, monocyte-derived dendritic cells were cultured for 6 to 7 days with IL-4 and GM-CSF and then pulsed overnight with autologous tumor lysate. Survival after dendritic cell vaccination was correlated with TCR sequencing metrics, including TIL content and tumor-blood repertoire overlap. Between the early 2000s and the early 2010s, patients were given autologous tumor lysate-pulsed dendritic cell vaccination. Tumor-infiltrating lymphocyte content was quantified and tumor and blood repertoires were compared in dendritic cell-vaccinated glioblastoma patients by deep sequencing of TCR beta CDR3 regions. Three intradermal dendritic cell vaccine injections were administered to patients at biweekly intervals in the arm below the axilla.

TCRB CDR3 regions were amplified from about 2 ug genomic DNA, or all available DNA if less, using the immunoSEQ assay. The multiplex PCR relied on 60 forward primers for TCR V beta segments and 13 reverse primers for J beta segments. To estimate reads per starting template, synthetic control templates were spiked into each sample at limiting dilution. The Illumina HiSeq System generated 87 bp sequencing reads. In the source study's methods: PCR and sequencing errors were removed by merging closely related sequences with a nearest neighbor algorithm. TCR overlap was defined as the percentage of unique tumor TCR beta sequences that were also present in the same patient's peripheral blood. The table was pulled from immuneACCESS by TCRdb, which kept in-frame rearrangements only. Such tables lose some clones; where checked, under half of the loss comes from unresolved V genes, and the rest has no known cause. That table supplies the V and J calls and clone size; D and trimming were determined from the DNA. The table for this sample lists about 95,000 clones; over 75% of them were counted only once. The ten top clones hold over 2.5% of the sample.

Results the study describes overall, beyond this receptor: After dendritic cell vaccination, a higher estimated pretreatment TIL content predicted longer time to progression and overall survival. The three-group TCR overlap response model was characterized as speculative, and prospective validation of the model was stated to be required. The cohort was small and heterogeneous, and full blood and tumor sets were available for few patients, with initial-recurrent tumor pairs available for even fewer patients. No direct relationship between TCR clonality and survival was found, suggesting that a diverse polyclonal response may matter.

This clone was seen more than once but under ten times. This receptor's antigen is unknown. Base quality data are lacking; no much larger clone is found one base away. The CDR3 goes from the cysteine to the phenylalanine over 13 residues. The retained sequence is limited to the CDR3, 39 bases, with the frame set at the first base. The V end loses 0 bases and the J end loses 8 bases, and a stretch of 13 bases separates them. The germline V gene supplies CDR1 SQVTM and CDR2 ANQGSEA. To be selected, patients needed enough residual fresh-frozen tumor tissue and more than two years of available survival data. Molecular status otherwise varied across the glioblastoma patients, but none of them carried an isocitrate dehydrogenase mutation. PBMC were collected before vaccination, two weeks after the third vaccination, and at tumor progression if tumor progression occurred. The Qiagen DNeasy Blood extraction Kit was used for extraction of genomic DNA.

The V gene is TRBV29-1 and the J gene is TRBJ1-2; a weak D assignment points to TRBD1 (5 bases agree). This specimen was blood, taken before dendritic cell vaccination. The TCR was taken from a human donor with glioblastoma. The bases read TGCAGCGTTGAAGATGAACAGGTCTGGGGCTACACCTTC. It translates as CSVEDEQVWGYTF. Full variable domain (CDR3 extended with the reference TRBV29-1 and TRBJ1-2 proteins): SAVISQKPSRDICQRGTSLTIQCQVDSQVTMMFWYRQQPGQSLTLIATANQGSEATYESGFVIDKFPISRPNLTFSTLTVSNMSPEDSSIYLCSVEDEQVWGYTFGSGTRLTVV.